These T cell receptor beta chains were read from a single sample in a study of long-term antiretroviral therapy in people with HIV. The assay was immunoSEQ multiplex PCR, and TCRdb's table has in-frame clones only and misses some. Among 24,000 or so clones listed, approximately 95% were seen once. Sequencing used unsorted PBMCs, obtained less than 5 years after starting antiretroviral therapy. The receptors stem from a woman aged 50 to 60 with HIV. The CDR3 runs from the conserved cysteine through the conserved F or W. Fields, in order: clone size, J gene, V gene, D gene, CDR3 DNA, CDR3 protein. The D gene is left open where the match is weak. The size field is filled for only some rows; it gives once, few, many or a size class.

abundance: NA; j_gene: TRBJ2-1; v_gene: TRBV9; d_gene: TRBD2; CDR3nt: TGTGCCAGCAGCGTAGAGACCGGGACTAGCGTATACAATGAGCAGTTCTTC; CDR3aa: CASSVETGTSVYNEQFF
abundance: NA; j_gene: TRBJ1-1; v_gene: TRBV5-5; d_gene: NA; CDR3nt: TGTGCCAGCGTAAAGGATCTGAACACTGAAGCTTTCTTT; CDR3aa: CASVKDLNTEAFF
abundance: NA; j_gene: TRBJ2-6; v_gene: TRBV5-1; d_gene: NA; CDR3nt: TGCGCCAGCAGCTGGAGTAGCACCCCTGGGGCCAACGTCCTGACTTTC; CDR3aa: CASSWSSTPGANVLTF
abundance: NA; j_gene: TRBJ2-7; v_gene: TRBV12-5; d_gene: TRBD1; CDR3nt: TGTGCTAGTGGTGGACAGGAAGCACTCGACGAGCAGTACTTC; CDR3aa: CASGGQEALDEQYF
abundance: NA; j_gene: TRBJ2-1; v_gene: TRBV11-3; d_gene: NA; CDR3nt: TGTGCCAGCAGCTTACAGGGTCCTACTGAGCAGTTCTTC; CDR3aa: CASSLQGPTEQFF
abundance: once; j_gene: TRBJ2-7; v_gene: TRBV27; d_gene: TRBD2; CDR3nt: TGTGCCAGCAGCCTAAGGACTAGCGGGATGTCCTACGAGCAGTACTTC; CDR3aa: CASSLRTSGMSYEQYF
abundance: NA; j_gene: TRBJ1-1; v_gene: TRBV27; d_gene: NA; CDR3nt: TGTGCCAGCAGTAAACGGACAGAAATCTACACTGAAGCTTTCTTT; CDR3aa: CASSKRTEIYTEAFF
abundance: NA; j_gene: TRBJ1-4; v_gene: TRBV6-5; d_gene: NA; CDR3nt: TGTGCCAGCAAGAGGACAACAACTAATGAAAAACTGTTTTTT; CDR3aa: CASKRTTTNEKLFF
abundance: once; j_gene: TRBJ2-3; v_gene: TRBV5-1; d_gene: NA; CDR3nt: TGCGCCAGCAGCTTGGAGACTAGGGCTAGCACAGATACGCAGTATTTT; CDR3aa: CASSLETRASTDTQYF
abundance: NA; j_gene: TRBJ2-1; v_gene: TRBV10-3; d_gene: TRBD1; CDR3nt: TGTGCCATCAGTGAGTCTTCGCAGGGGGACAATGAGCAGTTCTTC; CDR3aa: CAISESSQGDNEQFF
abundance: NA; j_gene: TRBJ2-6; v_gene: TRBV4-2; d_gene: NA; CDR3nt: TGTGCCAGCAGCCAAGATCCCAGGCTCTCTGGGGCCAACGTCCTGACTTTC; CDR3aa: CASSQDPRLSGANVLTF
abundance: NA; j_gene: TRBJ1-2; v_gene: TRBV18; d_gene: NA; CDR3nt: TGTGCCAGCTCACCACCAGGACAAAGCTATGGCTACACCTTC; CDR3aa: CASSPPGQSYGYTF
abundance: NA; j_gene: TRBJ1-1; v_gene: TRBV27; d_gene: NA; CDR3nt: TGTGCCAGCAGTTTAGAGGGGGGCTCGGCTGAAGCTTTCTTT; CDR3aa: CASSLEGGSAEAFF
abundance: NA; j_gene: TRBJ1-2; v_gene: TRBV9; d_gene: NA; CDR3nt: TGTGCCAGCAGCGTCGGGCAGGAGGTTAACTATGGCTACACCTTC; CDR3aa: CASSVGQEVNYGYTF
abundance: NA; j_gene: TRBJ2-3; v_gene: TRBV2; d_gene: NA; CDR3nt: TGTGCCGAAGGAGACAGCACAGATACGCAGTATTTT; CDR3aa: CAEGDSTDTQYF
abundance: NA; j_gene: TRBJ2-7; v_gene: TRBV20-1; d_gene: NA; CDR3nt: TGCAGTGCTAGGCGTTCCTACGAGCAGTACTTC; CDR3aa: CSARRSYEQYF
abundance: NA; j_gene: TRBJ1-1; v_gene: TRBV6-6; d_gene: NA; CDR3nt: TGTGCCAGCAGTGAGACACCTGAGAACACTGAAGCTTTCTTT; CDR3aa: CASSETPENTEAFF
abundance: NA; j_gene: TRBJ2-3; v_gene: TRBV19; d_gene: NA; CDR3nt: TGTGCCAGTAGTAGTCCGCGCCAGGGGACAGATACGCAGTATTTT; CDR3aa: CASSSPRQGTDTQYF
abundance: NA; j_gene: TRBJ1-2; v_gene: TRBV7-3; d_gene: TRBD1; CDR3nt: TGTGCCAGCAGCTTACGGGACAGGGCGTTCTTCTACTATGGCTACACCTTC; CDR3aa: CASSLRDRAFFYYGYTF
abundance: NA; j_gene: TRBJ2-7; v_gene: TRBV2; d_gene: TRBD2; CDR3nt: TGTGCCAGCAGAGGGGAGGGACTAGCGGGAGGAAGCTACGAGCAGTACTTC; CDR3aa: CASRGEGLAGGSYEQYF
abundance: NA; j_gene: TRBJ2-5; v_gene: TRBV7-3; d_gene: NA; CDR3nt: TGTGCCAGCAGCTTAGGGGGGACCCAAGAGACCCAGTACTTC; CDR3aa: CASSLGGTQETQYF
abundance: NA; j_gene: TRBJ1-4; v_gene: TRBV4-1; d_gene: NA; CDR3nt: TGCGCCAGCAGCCAACCCCTCGAAAAACTGTTTTTT; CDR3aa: CASSQPLEKLFF
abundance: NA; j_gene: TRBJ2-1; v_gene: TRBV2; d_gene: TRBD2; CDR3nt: TGTGCCAGCAGTGAGGGCGGGAGGGCCTACAATGAGCAGTTCTTC; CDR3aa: CASSEGGRAYNEQFF
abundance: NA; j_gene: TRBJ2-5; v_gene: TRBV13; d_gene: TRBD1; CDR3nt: TGTGCCAGCAGCTCTCGGGACAGCCAAGAGACCCAGTACTTC; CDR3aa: CASSSRDSQETQYF
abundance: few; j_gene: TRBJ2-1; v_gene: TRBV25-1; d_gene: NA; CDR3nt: TGTGCCAGCAGTGCATTCGGGAGTCGGTACAATGAGCAGTTCTTC; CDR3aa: CASSAFGSRYNEQFF
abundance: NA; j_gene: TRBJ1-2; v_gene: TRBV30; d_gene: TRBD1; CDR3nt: TGTGCCTGGAAGGGACAGGGCGAAGGCTACACCTTC; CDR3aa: CAWKGQGEGYTF
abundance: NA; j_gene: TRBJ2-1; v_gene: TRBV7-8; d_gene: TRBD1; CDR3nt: TGTGCCAGCAGCCCTCGTGGGCAGGGGGCGTATTACAATGAGCAGTTCTTC; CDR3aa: CASSPRGQGAYYNEQFF
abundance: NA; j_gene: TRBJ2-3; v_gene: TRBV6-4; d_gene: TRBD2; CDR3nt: TGTGCCAGCAGTGATTTAGCGGGAGCAGTAGATACGCAGTATTTT; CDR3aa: CASSDLAGAVDTQYF
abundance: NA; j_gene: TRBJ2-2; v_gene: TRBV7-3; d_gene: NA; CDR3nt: TGTGCCAGCAGCCCTACAGGGAACACCGGGGAGCTGTTTTTT; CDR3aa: CASSPTGNTGELFF
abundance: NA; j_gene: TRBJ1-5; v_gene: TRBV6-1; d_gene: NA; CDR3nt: TGTGCCAGCAGTGGGGAGTTTGGAGGGAATCAGCCCCAGCATTTT; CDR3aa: CASSGEFGGNQPQHF
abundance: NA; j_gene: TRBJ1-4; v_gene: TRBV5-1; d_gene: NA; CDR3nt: TGCGCCAGCAGCACGGGCCCCGGGCAGTATGAAAAACTGTTTTTT; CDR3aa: CASSTGPGQYEKLFF
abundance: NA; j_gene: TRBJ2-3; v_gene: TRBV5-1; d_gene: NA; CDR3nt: TGCGCCAGCAGCTTGGGTAGAGATACGCAGTATTTT; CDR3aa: CASSLGRDTQYF
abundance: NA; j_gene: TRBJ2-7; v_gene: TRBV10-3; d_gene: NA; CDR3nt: TGTGCCATCAGCGGCGGAGCCTACGAGCAGTACTTC; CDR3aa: CAISGGAYEQYF
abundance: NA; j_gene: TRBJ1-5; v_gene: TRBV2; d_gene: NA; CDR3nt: TGTGCCAGCAGTGATGGGGAGTATAGCAATCAGCCCCAGCATTTT; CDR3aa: CASSDGEYSNQPQHF
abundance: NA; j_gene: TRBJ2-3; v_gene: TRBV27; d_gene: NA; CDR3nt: TGTGCCAGCAGTTTGATGGCGGGTACTAGCACAGATACGCAGTATTTT; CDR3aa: CASSLMAGTSTDTQYF
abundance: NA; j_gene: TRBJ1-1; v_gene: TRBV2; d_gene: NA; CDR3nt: TGTGCCAGCAGTGTTAGAGTAGAAGCTTTCTTT; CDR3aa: CASSVRVEAFF
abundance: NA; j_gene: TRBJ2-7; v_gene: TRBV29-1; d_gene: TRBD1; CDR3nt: TGCAGCGTTGAAGCAGGGGGCGAGCAGTACTTC; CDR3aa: CSVEAGGEQYF
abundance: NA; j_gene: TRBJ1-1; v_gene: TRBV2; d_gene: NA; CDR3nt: TGTGCCAGCAGGTCTAGGAACACTGAAGCTTTCTTT; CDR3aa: CASRSRNTEAFF
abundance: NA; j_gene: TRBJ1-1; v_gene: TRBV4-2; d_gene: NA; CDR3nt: TGTGCCAGCAGCCGCGCCGCCACAAAATGGATACCGGCGGGCACTGAAGCTTTCTTT; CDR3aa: CASSRAATKWIPAGTEAFF
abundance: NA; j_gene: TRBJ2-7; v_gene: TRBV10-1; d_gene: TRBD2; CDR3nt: TGCGCCAGCAGAGCTTTGGTAGCGGGAGACTACGAGCAGTACTTC; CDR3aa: CASRALVAGDYEQYF
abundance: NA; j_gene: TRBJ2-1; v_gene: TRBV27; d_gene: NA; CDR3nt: TGTGCCAGCTTCCCTTTGGGGGAGAATACCTACAATGAGCAGTTCTTC; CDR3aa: CASFPLGENTYNEQFF
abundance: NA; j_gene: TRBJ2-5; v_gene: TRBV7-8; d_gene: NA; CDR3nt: TGTGCCAGCAGCTTAACAAGAGAGACCCAGTACTTC; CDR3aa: CASSLTRETQYF
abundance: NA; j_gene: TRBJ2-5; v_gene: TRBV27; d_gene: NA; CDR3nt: TGTGCCAGCAGTTTATCTTTTGTGTTGGAAATGCGGATATTATACTTC; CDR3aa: CASSLSFVLEMRILYF
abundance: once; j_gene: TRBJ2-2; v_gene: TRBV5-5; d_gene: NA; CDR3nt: TGTGCCAGCAGCTGGCGTCAGGGGAACACCGGGGAGCTGTTTTTT; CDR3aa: CASSWRQGNTGELFF
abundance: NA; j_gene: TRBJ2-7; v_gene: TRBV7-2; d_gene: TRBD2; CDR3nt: TGTGCCAGCAGCACTCTTCTAGCGGGAGTCGAGCAGTACTTC; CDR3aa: CASSTLLAGVEQYF
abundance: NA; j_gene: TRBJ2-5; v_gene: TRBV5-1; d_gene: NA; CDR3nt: TGCGCTTCAACCACAGGGCGTCCAGAGACCCAGTACTTC; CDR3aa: CASTTGRPETQYF
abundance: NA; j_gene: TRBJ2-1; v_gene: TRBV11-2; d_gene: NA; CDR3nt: TGTGCCAGCAGCTACCCCGAAACTTACAATGAGCAGTTCTTC; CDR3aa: CASSYPETYNEQFF